Below, 9 T cell receptor beta chains from the same sample are listed, as sequenced in a study of blood T cells in healthy people across ages. Then a second PCR, running roughly 7 to 11 cycles, was carried out with a sample-barcoded 5' primer and a J-beta primer mix. TCRdb itself ran the 5' RACE reads through MiXCR, one entry per CDR3 protein. The table records approximately 810,000 distinct CDR3 sequences, around 36% of them present only once. The sequenced sample was blood. Receptors originate from a man younger than 35 in good health.

The chain combines TRBV9 with TRBJ2-3; 7 bases agree with TRBD2. The germline V gene has CDR1 SGDLS and CDR2 YYNGEE. The CDR3 contains 15 residues. After removal of 4 bases from V and 2 bases from J, the junction contained 7 bases not matched to a gene. The CDR3, as DNA: TGTGCCAGCAGCCCCCGGACTAGTCACACAGATACGCAGTATTTT. It translates to CASSPRTSHTDTQYF.

The chain carries TRBV15 and TRBJ2-4; the D gene is possibly TRBD2 (5 bases). The CDR3 runs 12 residues. The V end was cut by 0 bases, the J end by 13 bases, with 10 bases between. Germline V CDR1 and CDR2: LNHNV, YYDKDF (reference sequence). CDR3 nucleotides: TGTGCCACCAGCAGAGATCCGGGGAAGCAGTACTTC. It encodes CATSRDPGKQYF.

The sample holds a few counts of this clonotype. The chain joins TRBV20-1 to TRBJ2-1; D unresolved. The germline V gene has CDR1 DFQATT and CDR2 SNEGSKA (reference sequence). V lost 1 base and J 8 bases, leaving 6 bases between the germline ends. This CDR3 has 11 amino acids. The CDR3, as DNA: TGCAGTGCTAGAGCTACCTATGAGCAGTTCTTC. It encodes CSARATYEQFF.

The sample holds a few counts of this clonotype. The V gene is TRBV6-2 or TRBV6-3, the J gene TRBJ1-1; D possibly corresponds to TRBD1 (5 bases). Germline lookup yields CDR1 MNHEY and CDR2 SVGEGT. Trimming pared 0 bases from V and 7 bases from J, leaving 12 bases between. The CDR3 loop spans 14 amino acids. The CDR3 DNA is TGTGCCAGCAGTTACTCGCCAGGGACGGGTGAAGCTTTCTTT. Translation: CASSYSPGTGEAFF.

This clonotype was observed at least ten times. The chain joins TRBV11-2 to TRBJ2-1; D unclear. The CDR3 sequence is 16 residues long. Trimming pared 1 base from V and 0 bases from J, leaving 10 bases between. Looked up from germline, CDR1 is SGHAT and CDR2 is FQNNGV. The CDR3 DNA sequence: TGTGCCAGCAGCTTAGTCGCAGAGAGCTCCTACAATGAGCAGTTCTTC. Protein sequence: CASSLVAESSYNEQFF.

This clonotype was seen once. This rearrangement joins TRBV5-6 to TRBJ2-7, with TRBD2 matching over 12 bases. The J call is in doubt because the DNA end fits TRBJ2-5 better. The CDR3 consists of 16 residues. Germline CDR1 reads SGHDT; CDR2 reads YYEEEE. The CDR3: CASSSPGLAGGETQYF. DNA for the CDR3: TGTGCCAGCAGCTCACCGGGACTAGCGGGTGGGGAGACCCAGTACTTC.

At least ten counts were recorded for this clonotype. The chain has TRBV12-3 or TRBV12-4 and TRBJ2-1; D is ambiguous. This CDR3 has 12 amino acids. V was clipped by 1 base and J by 6 bases, with 4 bases between them. The CDR3 sequence is CASSLDANEQFF. CDR3 bases: TGTGCCAGCAGTTTAGACGCCAATGAGCAGTTCTTC.

The rearrangement links TRBV7-2 to TRBJ2-4; 9 bases align to TRBD1. CDR1 and CDR2 from the germline V gene are SGHTA and FQGNSA. The CDR3 loop spans 17 amino acids. After removal of 4 bases from V and 1 base from J, the junction contained 8 bases not matched to a gene. CDR3 bases: TGTGCCAGCAGCTCACAGTCCGGACAGGGGGCCAAAAACATTCAGTACTTC. This codes for CASSSQSGQGAKNIQYF.

This clonotype was seen a handful of times. The chain employs TRBV20-1 and TRBJ2-1; D may be TRBD2 (5 bases). The CDR3 sequence is 11 residues long. Trimming pared 6 bases from V and 5 bases from J, leaving 8 bases between. Germline V gene data show CDR1 as DFQATT and CDR2 as SNEGSKA (reference sequence). CDR3 sequence: CSASLDNEQFF. The CDR3, as DNA: TGCAGTGCGTCACTAGACAATGAGCAGTTCTTC.